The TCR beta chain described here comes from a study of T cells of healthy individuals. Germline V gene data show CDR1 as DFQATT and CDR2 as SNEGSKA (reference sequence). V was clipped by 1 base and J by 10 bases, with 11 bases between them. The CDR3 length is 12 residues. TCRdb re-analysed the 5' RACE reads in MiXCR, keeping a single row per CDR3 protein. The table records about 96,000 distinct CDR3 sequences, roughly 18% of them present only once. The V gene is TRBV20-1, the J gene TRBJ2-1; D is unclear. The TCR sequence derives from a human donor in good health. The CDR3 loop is CSARAGRAEQFF. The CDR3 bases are TGCAGTGCTAGAGCAGGTAGGGCGGAGCAGTTCTTC.